Listed below are T cell receptor beta chains from one sample, sequenced in a study of vaccination effects on CD4 cells after COVID-19. This table comes from immunoSEQ multiplex PCR, and its TCRdb copy is limited to in-frame clones, with some not included. The table shows about 43,000 clones, with around 78% occurring only once. The antigens of these receptors remain unknown. The sample here was CD4+ T cells from PBMCs cultured with SARS-CoV-2 spike peptides, taken before COVID-19 vaccination. These receptors all stem from a human donor who received a COVID-19 vaccine. CDR3s include the opening cysteine and the closing phenylalanine or tryptophan. The order of the fields is V gene, J gene, CDR3 protein.

>TRBV6-6|TRBJ1-5
CASTGQGSNQPQHF
>TRBV11-3|TRBJ1-6
CASSPTGNSPLHF
>TRBV24-1|TRBJ2-2
CATSDPARTGELFF
>TRBV6-6|TRBJ1-2
CASRIRDNDGYTF
>TRBV6-2/TRBV6-3|TRBJ1-1
CASSDPGYSNTEAFF
>TRBV6-2/TRBV6-3|TRBJ1-1
CASSMYRAMNTEAFF
>TRBV9|TRBJ1-1
CASSVTGMNTEAFF
>TRBV4-3|TRBJ1-4
CASSQRRGVSNEKLFF
>TRBV24-1|TRBJ2-1
CATSTETTNEQFF
>TRBV30|TRBJ1-1
CAWSPEMNTEAFF
>TRBV2|TRBJ1-1
CASSGTGSPTEAFF
>TRBV11-3|TRBJ2-2
CASSLGEGELFF
>TRBV4-1|TRBJ2-5
CASSHGELIQETQYF
>TRBV10-3|TRBJ1-1
CASKAGEISNTEAFF
>TRBV12-5|TRBJ1-5
CASGLELSQPQHF
>TRBV5-1|TRBJ1-1
CASNRGGSLNTEAFF
>TRBV6-1|TRBJ2-5
CASSEVWQRKETQYF
>TRBV25-1|TRBJ2-3
CASSGPVISTDTQYF
>TRBV6-5|TRBJ1-2
CASSGGPGGYTF
>TRBV24-1|TRBJ1-4
CATSDAGTGNEKLFF
>TRBV9|TRBJ1-6
CASSVDPSSYNSPLHF
>TRBV5-8|TRBJ1-5
CASKGTGGSNYSNQPQHF
>TRBV5-1|TRBJ1-1
CASSLAVQGNTEAFF
>TRBV6-5|TRBJ1-2
CASSYSGNGYTF
>TRBV5-1|TRBJ1-2
CASSPGQAFYGYTF
>TRBV5-8|TRBJ1-3
CASSGRGFGGDGNTIYF
>TRBV2|TRBJ1-2
CASSGGLDGYTF
>TRBV19|TRBJ2-6
CASTIGAGPGSGANVLTF
>TRBV29-1|TRBJ2-1
CSVGGPSSGEQFF
>TRBV6-1|TRBJ1-4
CASSEQGDWEKLFF
>TRBV27|TRBJ1-5
CASRPQGYSNQPQHF
>TRBV5-5|TRBJ1-5
CASSLGLANQPQHF
>TRBV7-2|TRBJ1-5
CASSLVAGQPQHF
>TRBV27|TRBJ2-1
CASSRRLGGGYNEQFF
>TRBV9|TRBJ2-2
CDTPPNTGELFF
>TRBV27|TRBJ1-1
CASRGWDTEAFF
>TRBV9|TRBJ2-1
CASSVDGTTYNEQFF
>TRBV2|TRBJ2-2
CASSLLGEFTGELFF
>TRBV5-1|TRBJ2-3
CASGERGGGDTQYF
>TRBV7-2|TRBJ2-1
CASSSDGTRSLYNEQFF